The 30 T cell receptor beta chains below come from one sample, sequenced in a study of PD-1 blockade in classical Hodgkin lymphoma. Time point denoted: cycle 4 day 1 (C4D1), after less than seven weeks of nivolumab. There was relapse after autologous stem cell transplantation in every patient, and there was variation in brentuximab vedotin exposure. Researchers report purifying CD4+ T cells from thawed PBMCs by magnetic negative selection. Here immunoSEQ multiplex PCR was the method, and the copy in TCRdb shows in-frame clones only, minus some. Of 25,000 to 30,000 clones listed, roughly 80% are singletons. The sequencing used CD4+ T cells from blood, collected before the fourth cycle of nivolumab. The receptors stem from a human donor with classical Hodgkin lymphoma.

This clone was seen a single time. The J gene is TRBJ1-6, the V gene TRBV28; D call uncertain. Germline assignment: CDR1 MDHEN and CDR2 SYDVKM. V shed 5 bases and J shed 4 bases, with 12 bases lying between them. The length of the CDR3 is 15 residues. CDR3 sequence (DNA): TGTGCCAGCAGTCCCAGCGCGGGTTATAATTCACCCCTCCACTTT. Protein sequence: CASSPSAGYNSPLHF.

V and J are TRBV7-2 and TRBJ2-3; D is possibly TRBD2 (5 bases). Germline V CDR1 and CDR2: SGHTA, FQGNSA. CDR3 length: 14 residues. Trimming shortened V by 4 bases and J by 0 bases, and 8 bases separated the two germline ends. As DNA, the CDR3 is TGTGCCAGCAGCTCACGGACTAGCACAGATACGCAGTATTTT. This encodes CASSSRTSTDTQYF.

This clone has only one observation. Here the CDR3 DNA reads TGTGCCAGCAGCTTTCTACAGACAGATACGCAGTATTTT. Translating gives CASSFLQTDTQYF. The chain combines TRBV5-6 with TRBJ2-3, with D uncertain. Per germline, CDR1 SGHDT and CDR2 YYEEEE. Trimming cost V 2 bases and J 3 bases, with 7 bases left between them. This CDR3 has 13 amino acids.

The chain couples TRBV5-8 to TRBJ1-6; 7 nucleotides match TRBD1. In germline, CDR1 is SGHTS, CDR2 YDEGEE. V shed 2 bases and J 8 bases; nucleotides not matched to a gene: 10. The CDR3 is 16 amino acids. As DNA, the CDR3 is TGTGCCAGCAGCTTCTTTTCGGGCAGGGGGGATTCACCCCTCCACTTT. It encodes CASSFFSGRGDSPLHF. Full variable domain (missing parts from reference TRBV5-8 and TRBJ1-6): EAGVTQSPTHLIKTRGQQATLRCSPISGHTSVYWYQQALGLGLQFLLWYDEGEERNRGNFPPRFSGRQFPNYSSELNVNALELEDSALYLCASSFFSGRGDSPLHFGNGTRLTVT.

This sequence joins TRBV7-3 and TRBJ2-7, with a possible D match to TRBD1 (6 bases). The CDR3 contains 15 residues. Trimming shortened V by 3 bases and J by 4 bases, and 16 bases separated the two germline ends. Germline V lookup: CDR1 SGHTA, CDR2 FQGTGA. DNA of the CDR3: TGTGCCAGCAGCTTCGGACAGTGGAGAGGGTACGAGCAGTACTTC. Its protein is CASSFGQWRGYEQYF.

The genes are TRBV5-1 and TRBJ2-1; 11 nucleotides line up with TRBD2. V shed 3 bases and J 3 bases; nucleotides not matched to a gene: 8. Per germline, CDR1 SGHRS and CDR2 YFSETQ. CDR3 size: 17 residues. The CDR3 protein is CASSWVIAGGLYNEQFF. The CDR3 DNA sequence: TGCGCCAGCAGCTGGGTTATAGCGGGAGGGCTCTACAATGAGCAGTTCTTC.

The V gene is TRBV4-3, the J gene TRBJ2-7; D perhaps matches TRBD1 (6 bases). V was trimmed by 1 base and J by 2 bases, leaving 9 bases between them. CDR1 is LGHNA, CDR2 YSLEER, per germline. The CDR3 covers 14 residues. CDR3 sequence (DNA): TGCGCCAGCAGCCAAGCTTGGGGGCCCTACGAGCAGTACTTC. This encodes CASSQAWGPYEQYF.

This CDR3 reads CASSPGQGLGEQYF. CDR3 bases: TGTGCCAGCAGTCCAGGACAGGGGCTGGGCGAGCAGTACTTC. The chain carries TRBV6-6 and TRBJ2-7; 9 nucleotides align to TRBD1. The CDR3 totals 14 residues. From germline, CDR1 is MNHNY and CDR2 SVGAGI (reference sequence). V lost 5 bases to trimming and J lost 6 bases; unmatched junction nucleotides: 8.

This chain connects TRBV28 to TRBJ1-2, with 7 positions matching TRBD1. The CDR3 is 13 residues long. V dropped 2 bases and J dropped 6; count of bases not matched to a gene: 3. Germline V lookup: CDR1 MDHEN, CDR2 SYDVKM. The DNA for the CDR3 is TGTGCCAGCAGTTTAGGGCAGGGGGATGGCTACACCTTC. It translates to CASSLGQGDGYTF.

V is TRBV10-3 and J is TRBJ1-4; D perhaps matches TRBD1 (6 bases). The CDR3 length is 14 residues. Trimming left V 3 bases short and J 4 bases short, with 9 bases between. Germline assignment: CDR1 ENHRY and CDR2 SYGVKD. CDR3 DNA: TGTGCCATCAGTGAAGGGGGGGGTAATGAAAAACTGTTTTTT. Its protein product is CAISEGGGNEKLFF.

This chain connects TRBV19 to TRBJ2-5, with D possibly being TRBD1 (6 bases). The CDR3 covers 14 residues. V lost 2 bases and J 1 base, leaving 8 bases between the germline ends. The V gene's germline CDR1 is LNHDA and CDR2 SQIVND (reference sequence). The CDR3 nucleotides are TGTGCCAGTAGTATAAAGGGGGTCCAAGAGACCCAGTACTTC. The encoded protein is CASSIKGVQETQYF.

V usage is TRBV9 and J usage is TRBJ2-3; D gene uncertain. CDR1 and CDR2 (germline): SGDLS, YYNGEE. The CDR3 sequence is 13 residues long. With 3 bases removed from V and 2 bases from J, the gap between germline ends came to 7 bases. CDR3 region: CASSGSYTDTQYF. In nucleotides, the CDR3 is TGTGCCAGCAGCGGGAGCTACACAGATACGCAGTATTTT.

This clone was seen just once. The chain uses TRBV5-1 and TRBJ1-2; D gene uncertain. The CDR3 is 14 amino acids. Germline CDR1 is SGHRS and CDR2 is YFSETQ. The V end was cut by 2 bases, the J end by 0 bases, with 8 bases between. CDR3 nucleotide sequence: TGCGCCAGCAGCTTTCAGGAGTCTAACTATGGCTACACCTTC. It encodes CASSFQESNYGYTF.

The gene calls are TRBV19 and TRBJ2-1; no clear D. In germline, CDR1 is LNHDA, CDR2 SQIVND (reference sequence). CDR3 length equals 14 residues. Deletions cut 6 bases from V and 2 bases from J, with 11 bases between. In DNA form, the CDR3 reads TGTGCCAGTAGGGCCGGCGGAACCTACAATGAGCAGTTCTTC. It encodes CASRAGGTYNEQFF.

The chain links TRBV28 to TRBJ1-4; D ambiguous. Per germline, CDR1 MDHEN and CDR2 SYDVKM. The CDR3 is made up of 11 amino acids. V shed 2 bases and J shed 7 bases, with 2 bases lying between them. Here the CDR3 DNA reads TGTGCCAGCAGTTTACGTGAAAAACTGTTTTTT. It is translated as CASSLREKLFF.

This clone was seen a handful of times. This chain uses TRBV4-2 with TRBJ2-1; TRBD1 agrees at 8 bases. V lost 3 bases and J lost 12; bases outside the gene matches: 16. CDR1 is LGHNA, CDR2 YNFKEQ, per germline. This CDR3 spans 16 amino acids. CDR3: CASSQAWGQVLLGQFF. CDR3 DNA sequence: TGTGCCAGCAGCCAGGCCTGGGGACAGGTTTTGTTAGGGCAGTTCTTC.

This clone was observed a handful of times. The rearrangement uses TRBV7-9 and TRBJ1-3; no reliable D call. V was clipped by 1 base and J by 0 bases, with 13 bases between them. This CDR3 spans 17 amino acids. Germline loops: CDR1 SEHNR, CDR2 FQNEAQ (reference sequence). CDR3 in amino acids: CASSLVLGASSGNTIYF. The CDR3 DNA reads TGTGCCAGCAGCTTAGTGTTAGGTGCCAGCTCTGGAAACACCATATATTTT.

The CDR3 loop is CASRERINSYEQYF. For the CDR3, the DNA is TGTGCCAGCAGGGAAAGGATTAACTCCTACGAGCAGTACTTC. The chain has TRBV21-1 and TRBJ2-7. TRBV21-1 is designated a pseudogene. This CDR3 has 14 residues.

About this clone itself: One end of the junction fails to match germline, which may point to a read error. The V call is TRBV29-1, the J call TRBJ2-7, with D possibly called TRBD1 or TRBD2 (6 bases each). This CDR3 region has 11 residues. CDR1 and CDR2 (germline): SQVTM, ANQGSEA. CDR3 coding DNA: TGCAGCGGGACGTGGGGGGCAGAGCGGTACTTC. Translating it yields CSGTWGAERYF.

This clone was picked up a small number of times. This sequence joins TRBV10-3 and TRBJ2-7; 7 bases are a match to TRBD2. Germline lookup yields CDR1 ENHRY and CDR2 SYGVKD. The CDR3 covers 13 residues. With V trimmed by 10 bases and J by 9 bases, 15 bases remained unmatched. The CDR3 loop is CATLPLGGGRQYF. The CDR3 region has the DNA TGTGCCACCCTCCCTCTTGGCGGGGGACGGCAGTACTTC.

The chain employs TRBV7-8 and TRBJ2-7; perhaps TRBD1 as D (5 bases). Germline lookup yields CDR1 SGHVS and CDR2 FQNEAQ. Trimming shortened V by 5 bases and J by 3 bases, and 8 bases separated the two germline ends. The CDR3 sequence is 12 residues long. The CDR3 is CASSITGYEQYF. In DNA, the CDR3 is TGTGCCAGCAGCATAACAGGCTACGAGCAGTACTTC.

With respect to this clone: One end of the junction is discordant with germline, which a read error may explain. V and J are TRBV18 and TRBJ1-1; weak D call: TRBD1 (5 bases). Germline lookup yields CDR1 KGHSH and CDR2 LQKENI. The CDR3 has 14 residues. As DNA, the CDR3 is TGTGCCAGCTCACCACAGGGGATGAACGCTGAAGCTTTCTTT. This sequence encodes CASSPQGMNAEAFF.

This clone was seen a handful of times. The genes are TRBV30 and TRBJ1-5; tentative D call: TRBD1 (6 bases). Germline CDR1 is GTSNPN and CDR2 is SVGIG (reference sequence). V shed 2 bases and J shed 7 bases, with 12 bases lying between them. The length of the CDR3 is 13 residues. The CDR3 nucleotides read TGTGCCTGGAGTCGGCAGGGGACCCAGCCCCAGCATTTT. Its protein is CAWSRQGTQPQHF. The whole variable domain, filled in from reference TRBV30 and TRBJ1-5, reads SQTIHQWPATLVQPVGSPLSLECTVEGTSNPNLYWYRQAAGRGLQLLFYSVGIGQISSEVPQNLSASRPQDRQFILSSKKLLLSDSGFYLCAWSRQGTQPQHFGDGTRLSIL.

This clone showed up just once. The rearrangement uses TRBV10-3 and TRBJ2-1; D could derive from TRBD1 or TRBD2 (6 bases each). Trimming shortened V by 0 bases and J by 10 bases, and 13 bases separated the two germline ends. This CDR3 is 14 amino acids long. Germline assignment: CDR1 ENHRY and CDR2 SYGVKD. The CDR3 DNA sequence: TGTGCCATCAGTGAGTCGGGGGGACACAGCGAGCAGTTCTTC. Encoded protein: CAISESGGHSEQFF.

The chain is built from TRBV2 and TRBJ1-1; D remains unclear. The CDR3 runs to 13 residues. Trimming cost V 2 bases and J 7 bases, with 11 bases left between them. Germline V gene data show CDR1 as SNHLY and CDR2 as FYNNEI. CDR3 residues: CASSELRTSEAFF. In nucleotides, the CDR3 is TGTGCCAGCAGTGAATTGAGAACAAGTGAAGCTTTCTTT.

This chain connects TRBV7-9 to TRBJ2-1; 7 positions agree with TRBD1. The CDR3 consists of 16 residues. Germline loops: CDR1 SEHNR, CDR2 FQNEAQ (reference sequence). V lost 2 bases, J lost 4 bases, and 8 bases stayed unmatched. The CDR3 loop reads CASSLLTGTIYNEQFF. Here the CDR3 DNA reads TGTGCCAGCAGCTTATTGACAGGGACAATTTACAATGAGCAGTTCTTC.

The genes are TRBV4-1 and TRBJ1-5; unclear D gene. Germline V gives CDR1 MGHRA, CDR2 YSYEKL. The CDR3 is made up of 14 amino acids. V lost 4 bases, J lost 2 bases, and 9 bases lay in between. Here the CDR3 DNA reads TGCGCCAGCAGCCTCCGACAAGGCAATCAGCCCCAGCATTTT. Translated, it gives CASSLRQGNQPQHF.

The genes are TRBV6-1 and TRBJ2-1; TRBD2 matches 11 bases. The germline gives CDR1 MNHNS, CDR2 SASEGT. CDR3 length equals 15 residues. V trimming: 3 bases; J trimming: 5 bases; junction bases outside the gene matches: 3. The CDR3 nucleotides read TGTGCCAGCAGTGAGGGACTAGCGGCAGACAATGAGCAGTTCTTC. Its protein product is CASSEGLAADNEQFF.

V gene TRBV6-1 combines with J gene TRBJ1-5, with D unclear. In germline, CDR1 is MNHNS, CDR2 SASEGT. The CDR3 has 15 amino acids. V lost 6 bases, J lost 4 bases, and 16 bases lay in between. CDR3 loop: CASSTRRLGNQPQHF. CDR3 sequence (DNA): TGTGCCAGCAGCACCAGGAGGCTGGGGAATCAGCCCCAGCATTTT.

V usage is TRBV30 and J usage is TRBJ1-1; the D is unclear. Trimming took off 1 base at V and 5 bases at J, with 11 bases between the two ends. CDR1 and CDR2 (germline): GTSNPN, SVGIG (reference sequence). The length of the CDR3 is 13 residues. The CDR3 is CAWSAGRWTEAFF. The CDR3 coding sequence is TGTGCCTGGAGTGCAGGCCGGTGGACTGAAGCTTTCTTT.